This T cell receptor (beta chain) was found in a study of T-cell memory formation after mild COVID-19. Study in general: Largely donor-specific TCR clusters were found. General observations from the study: Some clones that responded were present in memory (sampled pre-infection), which suggests cross-reactive memory joined. There was a balanced CD4/CD8 profile in clones contracting day 15 to 85, and later expanders leaned CD4+.

Worth noting for this clonotype: Its antigen is currently unknown. A read error may account for a junction end that differs from germline.

Constant-segment-primed 5'RACE gave TCR alpha and TCR beta cDNA libraries with sample barcodes and UMIs. TCRdb redid the calling of the 5' RACE reads with MiXCR, one entry per CDR3 protein. The sample has 130,000 to 150,000 distinct CDR3 sequences; about 5.7% are singletons. The CDR3 totals 14 residues. CDR1 is SGHRS and CDR2 is YFSETQ in the germline V gene. Sequencing input: PBMCs or a T cell subset sorted from them (not recorded which). The clonotype comes from an adult woman who had mild COVID-19 (a few samples of this study predate the infection). Cell type and time point are not known. This chain joins TRBV5-1 and TRBJ1-6; D not resolved. The CDR3 here is CSSSRETNNSPLHF. DNA for the CDR3: TGCTCCAGCAGTCGGGAAACTAATAATTCACCCCTCCACTTT.